A single TCR beta chain is shown here with its context. This specimen belongs to a study of shared clonotypes between healthy human individuals. Selected positively for CCR7 and CD45RO-negative, naive CD8 cells excluded terminally differentiated effector memory CD45RA+ cells. Clones were sequenced by immunoSEQ multiplex PCR, and TCRdb holds only the in-frame ones, with some missing. The sample has 760,000 or so clones, around 96% seen once. The TCR comes from a man aged 30 to 45 in good health. The sample consisted of naive CD8+ T cells sorted from blood.

CDR3 coding DNA: TGTGCCAGCAGTTACGTGTTGGAGTCGCGAGGGCACGAGCAGTACTTC. Amino acids: CASSYVLESRGHEQYF. V gene TRBV6-6 combines with J gene TRBJ2-7; D may be TRBD2 (5 bases). V was trimmed by 2 bases and J by 5 bases, leaving 19 bases between them. The CDR3 covers 16 residues. Germline-derived CDR1 and CDR2 are MNHNY and SVGAGI (reference sequence).